The 5 T cell receptor beta chains given below trace back to one sample, sequenced in a study of CD8+CD57+ T cells in acquired aplastic anemia. It was genomic DNA that served as the template for profiling TCR beta VDJ and CDR3. In TCRdb, the reads were re-called with MiXCR into one record per CDR3 protein. This sample has approximately 250,000 distinct CDR3 sequences, with around 82% found just once. Sequenced patients had shown CD8+CD57+ cell expansion by flow cytometry. The sequenced sample was sorted CD4+, CD8+, or CD8+CD57+ T cells (not recorded which) from PBMCs. These receptor sequences come from a human donor with aplastic anemia.

The chain recombines TRBV20-1 with TRBJ1-2; D is perhaps TRBD1 (5 bases). The CDR3 runs to 11 residues. Trimming shortened V by 3 bases and J by 6 bases, and 8 bases separated the two germline ends. Germline loops: CDR1 DFQATT, CDR2 SNEGSKA (reference sequence). This CDR3 is CSASLRDGYTF. In DNA form, the CDR3 reads TGCAGTGCTAGCCTCAGGGATGGCTACACCTTC.

The CDR3 coding sequence is TGTGCCAGCAGCTTAGCTCGCTCAGATACGCAGTATTTT. It is translated as CASSLARSDTQYF. The genes are TRBV11-2 and TRBJ2-3; D is ambiguous. V dropped 1 base and J dropped 4 bases, with 6 bases sitting between them. The CDR3 has 13 amino acids. Germline V gene lookup returns CDR1 SGHAT and CDR2 FQNNGV.

This clonotype was seen a few times. This CDR3 is missing its conserved last phenylalanine or tryptophan, likely due to a read error. The DNA is left out, because the CDR3 cannot be placed on it with certainty; the CDR3 is given as TCRdb lists it. The chain uses TRBV7-9 and TRBJ2-1; TRBD1, the table's D call, lacks a check against the DNA. The germline V gene has CDR1 SEHNR and CDR2 FQNEAQ (reference sequence). Both ends counted, the CDR3 spans 13 residues. CDR3 in amino acids: CASSAGTGDQETQ.

On this clonotype: The conserved final phenylalanine or tryptophan is absent from the CDR3, which likely points to a read error. The DNA is omitted, as the CDR3 cannot be located on it reliably, and the CDR3 follows TCRdb's listing. The V call is TRBV9, the J call TRBJ2-3; the listed D gene, TRBD2, was not tested against the DNA. The CDR3 is 13 residues long, counting both termini. Germline assignment: CDR1 SGDLS and CDR2 YYNGEE. The CDR3 is CASSVEGYEQFFV.

Remarks on this clonotype: A much bigger clone sits one base away, suggesting this may be a read error. The chain combines TRBV7-3 with TRBJ2-7; D gene ambiguous. Germline V gene sequence: CDR1 SGHTA, CDR2 FQGTGA. V was clipped by 5 bases and J by 11 bases, with 16 bases between them. The CDR3 totals 12 residues. Here the CDR3 reads CASSVGSDTEYV. The CDR3 bases are TGTGCCAGCAGCGTAGGGTCAGATACGGAGTACGTC.